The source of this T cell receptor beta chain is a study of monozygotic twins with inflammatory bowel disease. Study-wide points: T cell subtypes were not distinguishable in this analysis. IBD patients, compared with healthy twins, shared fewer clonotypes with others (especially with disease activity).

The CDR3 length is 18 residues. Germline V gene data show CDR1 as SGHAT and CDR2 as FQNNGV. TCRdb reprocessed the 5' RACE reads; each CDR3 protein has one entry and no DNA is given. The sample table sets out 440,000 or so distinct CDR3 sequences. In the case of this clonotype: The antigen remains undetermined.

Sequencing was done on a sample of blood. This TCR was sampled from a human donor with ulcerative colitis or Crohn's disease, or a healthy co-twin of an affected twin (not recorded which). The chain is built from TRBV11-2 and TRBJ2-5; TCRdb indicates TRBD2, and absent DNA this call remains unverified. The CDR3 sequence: CASSLGSAGGPYQETQYF.